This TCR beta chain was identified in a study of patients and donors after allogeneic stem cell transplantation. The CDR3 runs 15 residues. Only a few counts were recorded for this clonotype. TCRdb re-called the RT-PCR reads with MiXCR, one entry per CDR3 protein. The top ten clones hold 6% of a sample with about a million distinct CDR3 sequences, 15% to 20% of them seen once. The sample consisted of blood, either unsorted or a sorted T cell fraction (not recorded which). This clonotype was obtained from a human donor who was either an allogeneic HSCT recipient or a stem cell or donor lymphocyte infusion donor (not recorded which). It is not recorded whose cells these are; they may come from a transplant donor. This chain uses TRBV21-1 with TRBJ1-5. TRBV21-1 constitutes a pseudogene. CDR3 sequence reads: CASTRAKTTYQPQHF. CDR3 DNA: TGTGCCAGCACTAGGGCCAAAACCACCTATCAGCCCCAGCATTTT.